A selection of T cell receptor beta chains follows, all from one sample in a study of PD-L1 blockade in urothelial cancer. Only in-frame clones appear in the TCRdb table, and some are missing; sequencing was by immunoSEQ multiplex PCR. Of fewer than 45,000 clones listed, 82% were seen once; the top ten hold about 3.3%. This specimen was PBMCs, taken around atezolizumab (anti-PD-L1) treatment. These receptors were taken from a man between 65 and 85 years old with urothelial cancer. CDR3s include the opening cysteine and the closing phenylalanine or tryptophan. The order of the fields is V gene, D gene, J gene, clone size, CDR3 DNA, CDR3 protein. A D gene is named only where the DNA matches it firmly. Size values are once, few and many counts, or a class for expanded clones, and some rows have none.

TRBV6-1	TRBD1	TRBJ1-4	NA	TGTGCCAGCAGTGAAGCCAGGGGGGCAAGTGAAAAACTGTTTTTT	CASSEARGASEKLFF
TRBV7-9	NA	TRBJ2-3	NA	TGTGCCAGCAGCTTAGGGGGCCCTAGCACAGATACGCAGTATTTT	CASSLGGPSTDTQYF
TRBV28	NA	TRBJ1-5	NA	TGTGCCAGCAGTGGGGGGGGAATTTTCAATCAGCCCCAGCATTTT	CASSGGGIFNQPQHF
TRBV27	TRBD2	TRBJ2-7	NA	TGTGCCAGCAGTTCCAAGACTAGCGGGACGACCGCCCTTTACGAGCAGTACTTC	CASSSKTSGTTALYEQYF
TRBV11-2	NA	TRBJ2-2	NA	TGTGCCAGCAGCTTAGGGCAGGTCGCCACCGGGGAGCTGTTTTTT	CASSLGQVATGELFF
TRBV27	TRBD1	TRBJ2-3	NA	TGTGCCAGCAGTGCCGAACAGGGGGCGCCAGATACGCAGTATTTT	CASSAEQGAPDTQYF
TRBV7-2	TRBD1	TRBJ1-6	few	TGTGCCAGCAGCTTAGTTCCTGGGACAGGCAATTCACCCCTCCACTTT	CASSLVPGTGNSPLHF
TRBV27	NA	TRBJ1-5	NA	TGTGCCAGCAGTTCCCTTGACAGAGACAATCAGCCCCAGCATTTT	CASSSLDRDNQPQHF
TRBV4-1	TRBD1	TRBJ2-6	NA	TGCGCCAGCAGCCCTTTACAGGGGCTAAGCTCTGGGGCCAACGTCCTGACTTTC	CASSPLQGLSSGANVLTF
TRBV6-5	TRBD1	TRBJ1-2	NA	TGTGCCAGCAGTAAGGGACAGCCCTATGGCTACACCTTC	CASSKGQPYGYTF
TRBV7-3	NA	TRBJ2-2	NA	TGTGCCAGCCCTCCCGAAGGAGCCCGCGGGGAGCTGTTTTTT	CASPPEGARGELFF
TRBV11-2	TRBD1	TRBJ2-7	NA	TGTGCCAGCAGCTTAGATTTCGGGCAGGGGGCATACGAGCAGTACTTC	CASSLDFGQGAYEQYF
TRBV9	TRBD2	TRBJ2-1	NA	TGTGCCAGCAGCGTAGAGGGCCGGGAGGGCGATGAGCAGTTCTTC	CASSVEGREGDEQFF
TRBV5-1	TRBD2	TRBJ2-2	NA	TGCGCCAGCTCAAATGGCGGGAGAGGCACCGGGGAGCTGTTTTTT	CASSNGGRGTGELFF
TRBV6-5	TRBD1	TRBJ2-7	NA	TGTGCCAGCAGTAGACAGGGGGCTAACTACGAGCAGTACTTC	CASSRQGANYEQYF
TRBV2	TRBD1	TRBJ1-5	NA	TGTGCCAGCAGTGAAGGACAGGGGAGGAATCAGCCCCAGCATTTT	CASSEGQGRNQPQHF
TRBV5-6	NA	TRBJ2-5	NA	TGTGCCAGCAGCCCCGTCGGGGGTAGGGAGACCCAGTACTTC	CASSPVGGRETQYF